This section outlines one T cell receptor (beta chain) sequence together with its context. Its specificity is not known. Researchers amplified the TCR beta CDR3 regions from RNA transcripts. RT-PCR in the first round (using the HTBI primer set) targeted the TCR CDR3. TCRdb independently ran MiXCR on the multiplex PCR reads; one entry per CDR3 protein. The sample has around 340,000 distinct CDR3 sequences, over 15% seen once. This sample was included in a study of T cells in Graves' hyperthyroidism and ophthalmopathy. Study at large: Peripheral blood draws took place at initial diagnosis, ahead of any treatment.

Ophthalmopathy patients all had a Clinical Activity Score of at least 3, a NOSPECS grade of at least 4 and disease under 3 months old. V was clipped by 3 bases and J by 3 bases, with 19 bases between them. CDR3 size: 16 residues. Germline values: CDR1 SGHDT, CDR2 YYEEEE. The study's findings and limits: Among thyroid clonotypes expanded above 0.001, most also appeared in blood.

Sequenced material: blood. The TCR sequence derives from a middle-aged woman with Graves' ophthalmopathy. The gene calls are TRBV5-6 and TRBJ2-7; D may be TRBD1 (6 bases). The CDR3 coding sequence is TGTGCCAGCAGCTGGTGGTCCGGGACAAGCTTCTACGAGCAGTACTTC. Amino acids: CASSWWSGTSFYEQYF.